The 21 T cell receptor beta chains presented below share a single source sample, sequenced in a study of T cell repertoires in ileal Crohn's disease (dated by TCRdb to between 2019 and 2020). Receptor amplification or capture employed the immunoSEQ multiplex PCR assay. TCRdb took this table from immuneACCESS and kept in-frame rearrangements with V and J called. Such tables lack part of the clones; where checked against another copy, unresolved V genes explain under half of the gap, and the rest is unexplained. This sample lists about 14,000 clones; nearly 80% were detected once. The leading ten clones occupy approximately 4.7% of the sample. Sequenced: ileal tissue. The source is an adult with Crohn's disease.

This chain connects TRBV7-2 to TRBJ2-7; 8 bases are shared with TRBD1. J lost 2 bases, V lost 4 bases, and 7 bases had no gene match. This CDR3 region has 15 residues. CDR1 and CDR2 from the germline V gene are SGHTA and FQGNSA. The DNA of the CDR3 is TGTGCCAGCAGCTCGAAGTGGACAGGGCCCTACGAGCAGTACTTC. Translating it yields CASSSKWTGPYEQYF.

J is TRBJ2-5 and V is TRBV5-1; 7 bases are a match to TRBD2. The CDR3 is made up of 13 amino acids. V gave up 3 bases and J gave up 5 bases; unmatched junction bases: 4. Per germline, CDR1 SGHRS and CDR2 YFSETQ. The CDR3 region has the DNA TGCGCCAGCAGCTCGGTCGGGGGGGAGACCCAGTACTTC. Translation gives CASSSVGGETQYF.

The chain is built from TRBV5-5 and TRBJ1-6, with unresolved D. Between the trimmed V and J ends, which lost 2 bases and 7 bases, there was a span of 10 bases. This CDR3 is built from 14 residues. The germline V gene encodes CDR1 SGHKS and CDR2 YYEKEE (reference sequence). This chain's CDR3 is CASSFEQRNSPLHF. The DNA of the CDR3 is TGTGCCAGCAGCTTCGAACAGAGAAATTCACCCCTCCACTTT.

The genes are TRBV21-1 and TRBJ2-7; the table's D call TRBD2 went unverified against the DNA. TRBV21-1 is a recognized pseudogene. The CDR3 sequence is 17 residues long. This chain's CDR3 is CASSNGGLGLASYEQYF. CDR3 DNA sequence: TGTGCCAGCAGCAATGGGGGTTTGGGACTAGCGAGCTACGAGCAGTACTTC.

This rearrangement joins TRBV30 to TRBJ2-5; 7 bases are shared with TRBD2. Germline CDR1 reads GTSNPN; CDR2 reads SVGIG (reference sequence). The CDR3 is made up of 15 amino acids. The trim removed 2 bases at V and 4 bases at J, leaving 10 bases unmatched. The CDR3 coding sequence is TGTGCCTGGAGTCCCCCGGCGGCGGGGGTAGAGACCCAGTACTTC. It encodes CAWSPPAAGVETQYF.

This clone was detected only a few times. The chain employs TRBV6-1 and TRBJ2-2; 7 positions match TRBD1. V was pared by 6 bases and J by 5 bases, with 0 bases of the junction left unmatched. This CDR3 is built from 12 residues. Germline CDR1 reads MNHNS; CDR2 reads SASEGT. The CDR3 loop is CASRQGTGELFF. The CDR3 DNA reads TGTGCCAGCAGACAGGGGACCGGGGAGCTGTTTTTT.

The chain employs TRBV5-4 and TRBJ2-5, with D tentatively TRBD2 (7 bases). This CDR3 is built from 14 residues. The V gene's germline CDR1 is SGHNT and CDR2 YYREEE (reference sequence). The V end lost 3 bases, the J end lost 2 bases, and 11 bases lay between the germline ends. CDR3 sequence (DNA): TGTGCCAGCAGCTCCGGGGGGCAACAAGAGACCCAGTACTTC. Amino acid sequence: CASSSGGQQETQYF.

The V and J genes are TRBV7-2 and TRBJ2-7; TRBD1 aligns across 8 bases. The germline V gene encodes CDR1 SGHTA and CDR2 FQGNSA. The V gene end was trimmed by 3 bases and the J gene end by 2 bases; junction bases not matched to a gene: 0. This CDR3 comprises 13 residues. The CDR3 reads CASSLDRAYEQYF. The CDR3 DNA sequence: TGTGCCAGCAGCTTGGACAGGGCCTACGAGCAGTACTTC.

This chain connects TRBV27 to TRBJ1-4; weak D call: TRBD1 (5 bases). Germline assignment: CDR1 MNHEY and CDR2 SMNVEV (reference sequence). The V end was cut by 7 bases, the J end by 0 bases, with 24 bases between. The CDR3 covers 19 residues. In nucleotides, the CDR3 is TGTGCCAGCACCCGGGGGTCGGGGTTTTCTACCGCAACTAATGAAAAACTGTTTTTT. Protein sequence: CASTRGSGFSTATNEKLFF.

This rearrangement joins TRBV28 to TRBJ1-6, with a tentative D call TRBD1 (6 bases). V was shortened by 6 bases and J by 9 bases, with 9 bases between the two germline ends. Germline CDR1 MDHEN, CDR2 SYDVKM. The CDR3 runs to 12 residues. CDR3 bases: TGTGCCAGCAGACAGGGTAGTTCACCCCTCCACTTT. Residues: CASRQGSSPLHF.

The chain employs TRBV7-2 and TRBJ2-2; D not certain. The CDR3 is 12 amino acids. Trimming took 5 bases from V and 2 from J, leaving 3 bases between them. Germline V lookup: CDR1 SGHTA, CDR2 FQGNSA. CDR3 bases: TGTGCCAGCAGCGTAAACACCGGGGAGCTGTTTTTT. Translation: CASSVNTGELFF.

The chain joins TRBV30 to TRBJ1-1, with a possible D match to TRBD1 (5 bases). Germline values: CDR1 GTSNPN, CDR2 SVGIG (reference sequence). V lost 3 bases and J lost 0, with 20 bases in between. The CDR3 spans 17 residues. The CDR3: CAWRSTVGGFMNTEAFF. The CDR3 bases are TGTGCCTGGAGGTCAACGGTGGGGGGTTTTATGAACACTGAAGCTTTCTTT.

The chain uses TRBV7-2 and TRBJ2-5, with TRBD2 identical over 7 bases. Trimming cost V 1 base and J 5 bases; bases outside gene matches: 7. The CDR3 totals 15 residues. Germline V gives CDR1 SGHTA, CDR2 FQGNSA. CDR3: CASSLVWGGAETQYF. Here the CDR3 DNA reads TGTGCCAGCAGCTTAGTATGGGGAGGGGCGGAGACCCAGTACTTC.

The V call is TRBV11-2, the J call TRBJ1-1, with 9 bases fitting TRBD1. Losses at the gene ends were 2 bases for V and 1 base for J; bases not matched to a gene: 11. CDR3 length: 18 amino acids. Germline values: CDR1 SGHAT, CDR2 FQNNGV. The CDR3 sequence is CASSLYRGRLGGNTEAFF. The CDR3 bases are TGTGCCAGCAGCTTATACAGGGGGCGGCTCGGGGGGAACACTGAAGCTTTCTTT.

In this sample, this clone is medium-sized (0.01 to 0.1%). This chain's CDR3 is CASSLELDEQFF. CDR3 coding DNA: TGTGCCAGCAGCTTAGAACTGGATGAGCAGTTCTTC. The V and J genes are TRBV7-9 and TRBJ2-1; D remains ambiguous. The CDR3 is 12 residues long. V lost 1 base and J 8 bases, leaving 6 bases between the germline ends. Germline assignment: CDR1 SEHNR and CDR2 FQNEAQ (reference sequence).

This rearrangement joins TRBV5-6 to TRBJ2-7; a possible D gene is TRBD1 (6 bases). This CDR3 is built from 15 residues. V was trimmed by 0 bases and J by 3 bases, leaving 13 bases between them. Germline V gene lookup returns CDR1 SGHDT and CDR2 YYEEEE. The CDR3 DNA reads TGTGCCAGCAGCTTGGCATGGACAGAAAACTACGAGCAGTACTTC. Protein: CASSLAWTENYEQYF.

The chain combines TRBV5-1 with TRBJ2-5; TRBD1 agrees at 7 bases. Trimming removed 0 bases from V and 0 bases from J; junction bases left unmatched: 8. This CDR3 comprises 17 residues. Germline V CDR1 and CDR2: SGHRS, YFSETQ. CDR3: CASSLAPRGQYQETQYF. CDR3 sequence (DNA): TGCGCCAGCAGCTTGGCTCCCAGGGGACAGTACCAAGAGACCCAGTACTTC.

V usage is TRBV9 and J usage is TRBJ1-1; D is possibly TRBD1 (6 bases). V lost 7 bases and J 0 bases, leaving 10 bases between the germline ends. CDR1 is SGDLS and CDR2 is YYNGEE in the germline V gene. The CDR3 extends over 13 amino acids. CDR3 protein: CASDRLLNTEAFF. The CDR3 DNA reads TGTGCCAGCGACAGGCTATTGAACACTGAAGCTTTCTTT.

This clone was seen only a few times. The chain has TRBV6-6 and TRBJ2-3; 11 nucleotides line up with TRBD2. The CDR3 loop spans 16 amino acids. The germline V gene encodes CDR1 MNHNY and CDR2 SVGAGI (reference sequence). The trim removed 1 base at V and 4 bases at J, leaving 4 bases unmatched. The DNA for the CDR3 is TGTGCCAGCAGTTACTTAGCGGGGGGGTCACCAGATACGCAGTATTTT. The encoded protein is CASSYLAGGSPDTQYF.

The rearrangement uses TRBV5-6 and TRBJ2-7; the D gene is possibly TRBD2 (7 bases). The CDR3 consists of 16 residues. Trimming took 4 bases from V and 7 from J, leaving 24 bases between them. Germline CDR1 and CDR2: SGHDT and YYEEEE. CDR3 protein: CASSAEAGALLREQYF. DNA for the CDR3: TGTGCCAGCAGCGCGGAGGCGGGGGCCCTTCTGAGGGAGCAGTACTTC.

This clone turned up a few times. The chain links TRBV4-2 to TRBJ1-3; D uncertain. Per the germline V gene, CDR1 is LGHNA and CDR2 is YNFKEQ. CDR3 length equals 15 residues. Trimming removed 6 bases from V and 0 bases from J, with 12 bases in between. The CDR3 DNA sequence: TGTGCCAGCAGAAACAGTCAAGCCTCTGGAAACACCATATATTTT. Its translation is CASRNSQASGNTIYF.